The 28 T cell receptor beta chains presented below share a single source sample, sequenced in a study of long-term antiretroviral therapy in people with HIV. The immunoSEQ assay was v3.0, run at survey level. Measured with immunoSEQ multiplex PCR; TCRdb has only the in-frame clones, and not every one. Of about 36,000 clones detected, around 80% appear once; the ten largest clones hold about 6%. The sample consisted of unsorted PBMCs, taken 0.6 years after starting antiretroviral therapy. The receptors here all came from a man aged 18 to 29 with HIV.

This clone has a handful of counts. The chain joins TRBV5-5 to TRBJ2-7; D gene unclear. Deletions cut 2 bases from V and 4 bases from J, with 10 bases between. There are 13 residues in the CDR3. CDR1 and CDR2 from the germline V gene are SGHKS and YYEKEE (reference sequence). CDR3 bases: TGTGCCAGCAGCTTCGACCAGCCGTACGAGCAGTACTTC. Protein: CASSFDQPYEQYF. The variable domain in full, with the rest retrieved from reference TRBV5-5 and TRBJ2-7, is DAGVTQSPTHLIKTRGQQVTLRCSPISGHKSVSWYQQVLGQGPQFIFQYYEKEERGRGNFPDRFSARQFPNYSSELNVNALLLGDSALYLCASSFDQPYEQYFGPGTRLTVT.

This clone has a single count. This chain connects TRBV30 to TRBJ2-1, with 9 bases aligning to TRBD2. The CDR3 extends over 15 amino acids. The V segment lost 0 bases and the J segment 4 bases; nucleotides outside the gene matches: 4. The V gene's germline CDR1 is GTSNPN and CDR2 SVGIG (reference sequence). CDR3 nucleotides: TGTGCCTGGAGTGTGGGCGGGAGGGATTACAATGAGCAGTTCTTC. Protein: CAWSVGGRDYNEQFF.

This chain joins TRBV7-9 and TRBJ2-1; 12 bases agree with TRBD2. There are 18 residues in the CDR3. V trimming: 4 bases; J trimming: 9 bases; junction bases outside the gene matches: 16. Germline V gene data show CDR1 as SEHNR and CDR2 as FQNEAQ (reference sequence). In nucleotides, the CDR3 is TGTGCCAGCAGCTCCGGGACTAGCGGGTCCTACCAGGGGTTTGAGCAGTTCTTC. It encodes CASSSGTSGSYQGFEQFF.

The V and J genes are TRBV29-1 and TRBJ2-1, with D tentatively TRBD2 (5 bases). The V gene lost 3 bases and the J gene lost 2 bases, with 11 bases spanning the gap. The CDR3 is 14 amino acids. The germline V gene has CDR1 SQVTM and CDR2 ANQGSEA. The CDR3 nucleotides are TGCAGCGTTGATAGGCTAGCCCCCTACAATGAGCAGTTCTTC. This translates into CSVDRLAPYNEQFF.

The V gene is TRBV11-2, the J gene TRBJ2-2, with TRBD2 matching over 10 bases. V lost 6 bases and J lost 6; bases outside the gene matches: 10. This CDR3 comprises 16 residues. Per the germline V gene, CDR1 is SGHAT and CDR2 is FQNNGV. The CDR3 DNA follows: TGTGCCAGCAGTTTGTTCCTAGCGGGAGTATCCGGGGAGCTGTTTTTT. As protein: CASSLFLAGVSGELFF.

The chain links TRBV6-6 to TRBJ1-5; D unresolved. Germline CDR1 reads MNHNY; CDR2 reads SVGAGI (reference sequence). V lost 10 bases and J 4 bases, leaving 11 bases between the germline ends. The CDR3 has 12 amino acids. CDR3 sequence reads: CATRRGNQPQHF. The CDR3 DNA follows: TGTGCCACCCGACGTGGGAATCAGCCCCAGCATTTT.

The chain employs TRBV19 and TRBJ2-3; 14 bases fit TRBD2. The V gene end was trimmed by 4 bases and the J gene end by 2 bases; junction bases not matched to a gene: 11. The CDR3 spans 19 residues. Germline lookup yields CDR1 LNHDA and CDR2 SQIVND (reference sequence). CDR3 nucleotides: TGTGCCAGTAGTAACCTACCCGGGACTAGCGGGAGATCCACAGATACGCAGTATTTT. Protein: CASSNLPGTSGRSTDTQYF. Complete variable domain (other parts from reference TRBV19 and TRBJ2-3): DGGITQSPKYLFRKEGQNVTLSCEQNLNHDAMYWYRQDPGQGLRLIYYSQIVNDFQKGDIAEGYSVSREKKESFPLTVTSAQKNPTAFYLCASSNLPGTSGRSTDTQYFGPGTRLTVL.

This clone was seen only a few times. The rearrangement joins TRBV19 to TRBJ2-7, with 8 positions matching TRBD1. Germline V lookup: CDR1 LNHDA, CDR2 SQIVND (reference sequence). CDR3 length: 13 residues. V was pared by 7 bases and J by 5 bases, with 7 bases of the junction left unmatched. Here the CDR3 reads CASTGTGGHEQYF. The CDR3 DNA sequence: TGTGCCAGTACCGGGACAGGAGGCCACGAGCAGTACTTC.

V usage is TRBV28 and J usage is TRBJ2-7, with 10 bases identical to TRBD1. J lost 2 bases, V lost 7 bases, and 8 bases had no gene match. Germline CDR1 and CDR2: MDHEN and SYDVKM. This CDR3 region has 15 residues. Written as DNA, the CDR3 is TGTGCCAGCACCCCGGAGGGGACAGGGGCCTACGAGCAGTACTTC. Translation: CASTPEGTGAYEQYF.

This chain joins TRBV14 and TRBJ2-6, with 7 bases lining up with TRBD1. Trimming at V came to 5 bases and at J to 0 bases, leaving 16 bases not matched to a gene. Germline V CDR1 and CDR2: SGHDN, FVKESK. CDR3 length: 20 residues. The CDR3 is CASSEGSNRGSLSGANVLTF. DNA for the CDR3: TGTGCCAGCAGCGAAGGTTCTAACAGGGGCTCCCTCTCTGGGGCCAACGTCCTGACTTTC.

This sequence joins TRBV19 and TRBJ1-2; D not resolved. The germline CDR1 and CDR2 sequences are LNHDA and SQIVND (reference sequence). The CDR3 totals 13 residues. The V end was cut by 5 bases, the J end by 7 bases, with 14 bases between. The CDR3 DNA reads TGTGCCAGTAGTCCTGACATTTCGTTTGGCTACACCTTC. As protein: CASSPDISFGYTF.

Written as DNA, the CDR3 is TGCGCCAGCAGCTTGAGGTCAGGGGCCCTTAGCACAGATACGCAGTATTTT. Translated, it gives CASSLRSGALSTDTQYF. This chain links TRBV5-1 with TRBJ2-3, with D possibly being TRBD1 (6 bases). Trimming removed 1 base at V and 0 bases at J, with 15 bases between. The CDR3 has 17 amino acids. Germline-derived CDR1 and CDR2 are SGHRS and YFSETQ.

This chain links TRBV7-2 with TRBJ2-1; 9 bases line up with TRBD2. V lost 1 base to trimming and J lost 1 base; unmatched junction nucleotides: 8. CDR3 size: 18 residues. The V gene's germline CDR1 is SGHTA and CDR2 FQGNSA. The CDR3: CASSLVGVAGGSYNEQFF. In nucleotides, the CDR3 is TGTGCCAGCAGCTTAGTCGGGGTGGCGGGAGGGTCCTACAATGAGCAGTTCTTC.

This clone turned up a few times. The rearrangement uses TRBV13 and TRBJ1-2, with 7 bases lining up with TRBD1. Trimming at V came to 5 bases and at J to 6 bases, leaving 9 bases not matched to a gene. The V gene's germline CDR1 is PRHDT and CDR2 FYEKMQ (reference sequence). This CDR3 has 14 amino acids. The CDR3 is CASSKQGSLHGYTF. CDR3 sequence (DNA): TGTGCCAGCAGCAAACAGGGGTCGCTGCATGGCTACACCTTC.

This rearrangement joins TRBV27 to TRBJ2-7; D gene unclear. The CDR3 contains 14 residues. V dropped 4 bases and J dropped 3 bases, with 13 bases sitting between them. Germline CDR1 is MNHEY and CDR2 is SMNVEV (reference sequence). In DNA, the CDR3 is TGTGCCAGCAGTTGGTCTTCGGGCGACTACGAGCAGTACTTC. This translates into CASSWSSGDYEQYF.

CDR3 amino acids: CASSTPGTQYF. CDR3 DNA sequence: TGTGCCAGCAGCACGCCTGGTACGCAGTATTTT. The gene calls are TRBV7-8 and TRBJ2-3; unclear D gene. Germline CDR1 and CDR2: SGHVS and FQNEAQ. V shed 5 bases and J shed 8 bases, with 8 bases lying between them. This CDR3 is built from 11 residues.

J is TRBJ2-7 and V is TRBV15, with TRBD2 matching 11 bases. The CDR3 covers 18 residues. With V trimmed by 1 base and J by 5 bases, 13 bases remained unmatched. Germline assignment: CDR1 LNHNV and CDR2 YYDKDF (reference sequence). CDR3 loop: CATSRGASSGRALDEQYF. The CDR3 coding sequence is TGTGCCACCAGCAGAGGGGCTAGTAGCGGGAGGGCCTTGGACGAGCAGTACTTC.

The V and J genes are TRBV13 and TRBJ2-1; 8 bases align to TRBD2. Looked up from germline, CDR1 is PRHDT and CDR2 is FYEKMQ (reference sequence). Unmatched junction bases numbered 7, after V lost 3 bases and J lost 3 bases. The CDR3 covers 16 residues. In DNA, the CDR3 is TGTGCCAGCAGCTTTCTATCCGCGGGAGGCTACAATGAGCAGTTCTTC. Translating it yields CASSFLSAGGYNEQFF.

This clone was found once. This chain uses TRBV7-9 with TRBJ2-2; 8 positions agree with TRBD1. Per the germline V gene, CDR1 is SEHNR and CDR2 is FQNEAQ (reference sequence). The CDR3 contains 14 residues. Germline trimming cut 6 bases from V and 6 bases from J; bases unmatched to any gene: 6. CDR3 sequence reads: CASRPDRGSGELFF. In nucleotides, the CDR3 is TGTGCCAGCAGGCCCGACAGGGGATCCGGGGAGCTGTTTTTT.

In its sample, this clone was seen once. The rearrangement links TRBV6-1 to TRBJ1-5; D not resolved. Trimming left V 3 bases short and J 9 bases short, with 9 bases between. The CDR3 loop spans 12 amino acids. The germline gives CDR1 MNHNS, CDR2 SASEGT. The CDR3 DNA sequence: TGTGCCAGCAGTGACCGGCTTGGGCCCCAGCATTTT. This encodes CASSDRLGPQHF.

The J gene is TRBJ2-7, the V gene TRBV25-1; D gene uncertain. V was clipped by 5 bases and J by 3 bases, with 5 bases between them. The CDR3 length is 11 residues. Germline CDR1 and CDR2: MGHDK and SYGVNS. The CDR3 DNA reads TGTGCCAGCAGTCCACTCTACGAGCAGTACTTC. Translation gives CASSPLYEQYF.

V and J are TRBV6-4 and TRBJ2-1, with D perhaps TRBD2 (5 bases). From germline, CDR1 is MRHNA and CDR2 SNTAGT. Trimming took off 0 bases at V and 0 bases at J, with 9 bases between the two ends. CDR3 length: 16 residues. The CDR3 reads CASSDSSASSYNEQFF. For the CDR3, the DNA is TGTGCCAGCAGTGACTCTAGCGCCAGCTCCTACAATGAGCAGTTCTTC.

This chain joins TRBV2 and TRBJ2-7; D might be TRBD1 (5 bases). V was trimmed by 6 bases and J by 12 bases, leaving 15 bases between them. Germline V CDR1 and CDR2: SNHLY, FYNNEI. The CDR3 totals 11 residues. The CDR3 region has the DNA TGTGCCAGCAGGGAGACAGCGCCGAGGTACTTC. Its translation is CASRETAPRYF.

Comment on this clone: Germline is not matched at one junction end, which may reflect a read error. Here the CDR3 DNA reads TGTGCTAGCAGCGCCGGACTAGCGGGCTATGAGCAGTTCTTC. This codes for CASSAGLAGYEQFF. The gene calls are TRBV7-7 and TRBJ2-1; 11 nucleotides line up with TRBD2. CDR1 and CDR2 from the germline V gene are SSHAT and FNYEAQ (reference sequence). The CDR3 length is 14 residues.

The chain carries TRBV18 and TRBJ1-5; D is uncertain. Germline V gives CDR1 KGHSH, CDR2 LQKENI. Trimming removed 0 bases at V and 6 bases at J, with 3 bases between. This CDR3 contains 12 residues. The CDR3 DNA is TGTGCCAGCTCACCACCGGGTCAGCCCCAGCATTTT. Amino acid sequence: CASSPPGQPQHF.

V and J are TRBV7-9 and TRBJ2-1; 8 bases match TRBD1. This CDR3 is 17 amino acids long. CDR1 is SEHNR, CDR2 FQNEAQ, per germline (reference sequence). With V trimmed by 5 bases and J by 3 bases, 12 bases remained unmatched. The CDR3: CASSPTSTTGDYNEQFF. CDR3 sequence (DNA): TGTGCCAGCAGCCCCACATCCACGACAGGGGACTACAATGAGCAGTTCTTC.

This clone occurred once. V gene TRBV6-1 combines with J gene TRBJ2-7; 7 bases agree with TRBD2. J gave up 0 bases and V 10 bases, and 9 bases lay outside the gene matches. Germline values: CDR1 MNHNS, CDR2 SASEGT. The length of the CDR3 is 14 residues. CDR3 nucleotides: TGTGCCACCGGGAGGACGGCGAGCTCCTACGAGCAGTACTTC. Its translation: CATGRTASSYEQYF.

This clone appeared a single time. V gene TRBV5-1 combines with J gene TRBJ2-2, with unresolved D. CDR1 SGHRS and CDR2 YFSETQ come from the germline V gene. V was shortened by 1 base and J by 5 bases, with 9 bases between the two germline ends. The length of the CDR3 is 14 residues. CDR3 nucleotides: TGCGCCAGCAGCTTGCAGCCAGGAACCGGGGAGCTGTTTTTT. This sequence encodes CASSLQPGTGELFF.